One TCR beta chain is described in this entry. These data originate in a study of blood T cell repertoires in COVID-19. Ages ranged from about 18 to 89 years, with residence in 24 US areas. Per the original data handling: Estimation of nucleated cell counts relied on the amplification of reference gene primers. Using immunoSEQ multiplex PCR, the repertoire was profiled, and TCRdb retains in-frame clones only, with some absent. V and J calls and clone size are as listed in that table; D and trimming were resolved from the DNA. Of 220,000 or so clones detected, 88% appear once; the ten largest clones hold over 12%. The CDR3 sequence is 16 residues long. CDR1 and CDR2 (germline): KGHDR, SFDVKD. Germline trimming cut 5 bases from V and 7 bases from J; bases unmatched to any gene: 8.

The V call is TRBV24-1, the J call TRBJ2-1, with 12 positions matching TRBD2. The receptor was derived from a woman in her 50s with acute COVID-19. Sequenced sample: PBMCs or T cells enriched from blood (not recorded which). CDR3 amino acids: CATSVLGLAGRNEQFF. CDR3 nucleotide sequence: TGTGCCACCAGTGTCCTTGGACTAGCGGGGCGGAATGAGCAGTTCTTC.